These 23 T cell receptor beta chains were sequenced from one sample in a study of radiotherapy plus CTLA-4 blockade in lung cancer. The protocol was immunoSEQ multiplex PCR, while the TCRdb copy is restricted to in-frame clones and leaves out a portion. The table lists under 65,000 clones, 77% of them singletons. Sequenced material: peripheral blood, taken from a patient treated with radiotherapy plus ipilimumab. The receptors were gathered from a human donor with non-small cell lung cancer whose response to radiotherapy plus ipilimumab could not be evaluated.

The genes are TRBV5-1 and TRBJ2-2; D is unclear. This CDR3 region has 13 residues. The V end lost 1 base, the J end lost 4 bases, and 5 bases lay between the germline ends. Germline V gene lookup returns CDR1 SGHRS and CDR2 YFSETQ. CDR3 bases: TGCGCCAGCAGCTTGTACAGCACCGGGGAGCTGTTTTTT. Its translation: CASSLYSTGELFF.

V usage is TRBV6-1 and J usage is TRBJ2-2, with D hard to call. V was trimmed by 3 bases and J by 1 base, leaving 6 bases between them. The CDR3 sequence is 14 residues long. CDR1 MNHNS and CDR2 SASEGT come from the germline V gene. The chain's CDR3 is CASSDPGNTGELFF. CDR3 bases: TGTGCCAGCAGTGACCCGGGGAACACCGGGGAGCTGTTTTTT.

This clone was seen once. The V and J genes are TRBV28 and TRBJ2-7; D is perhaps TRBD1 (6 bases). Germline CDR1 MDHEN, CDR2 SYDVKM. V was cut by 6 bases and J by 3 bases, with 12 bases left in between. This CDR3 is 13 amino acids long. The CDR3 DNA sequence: TGTGCCAGCAGGAGGGGGTTCAGCTACGAGCAGTACTTC. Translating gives CASRRGFSYEQYF.

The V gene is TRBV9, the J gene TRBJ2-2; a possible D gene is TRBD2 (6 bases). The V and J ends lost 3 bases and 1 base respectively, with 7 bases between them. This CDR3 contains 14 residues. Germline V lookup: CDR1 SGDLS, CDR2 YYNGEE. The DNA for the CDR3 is TGTGCCAGCAGCGAAGCGGGGAACACCGGGGAGCTGTTTTTT. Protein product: CASSEAGNTGELFF.

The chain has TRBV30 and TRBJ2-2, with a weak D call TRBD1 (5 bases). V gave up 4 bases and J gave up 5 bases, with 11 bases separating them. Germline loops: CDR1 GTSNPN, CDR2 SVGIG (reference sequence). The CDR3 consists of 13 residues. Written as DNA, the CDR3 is TGTGCCTGGAATCCAGGACAAACCGGGGAGCTGTTTTTT. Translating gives CAWNPGQTGELFF.

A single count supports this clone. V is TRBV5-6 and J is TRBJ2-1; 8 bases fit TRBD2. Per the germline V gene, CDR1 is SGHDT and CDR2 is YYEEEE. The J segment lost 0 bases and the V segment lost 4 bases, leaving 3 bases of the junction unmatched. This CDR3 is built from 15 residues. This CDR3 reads CASSLSGSSYNEQFF. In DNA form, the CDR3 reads TGTGCCAGCAGCCTAAGCGGGAGCTCCTACAATGAGCAGTTCTTC.

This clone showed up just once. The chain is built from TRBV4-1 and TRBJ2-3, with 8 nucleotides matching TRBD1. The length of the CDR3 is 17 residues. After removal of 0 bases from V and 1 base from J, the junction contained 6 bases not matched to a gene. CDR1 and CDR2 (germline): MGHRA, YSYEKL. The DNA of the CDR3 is TGCGCCAGCAGCCAAGAGGCCCCAGGGGGCCGCACAGATACGCAGTATTTT. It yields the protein CASSQEAPGGRTDTQYF.

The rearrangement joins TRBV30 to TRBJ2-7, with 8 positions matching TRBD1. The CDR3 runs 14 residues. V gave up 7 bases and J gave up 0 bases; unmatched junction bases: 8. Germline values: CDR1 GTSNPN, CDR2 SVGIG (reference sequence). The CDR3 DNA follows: TGTGCCTCCAAATGGACAGGGAGCTCCTACGAGCAGTACTTC. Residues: CASKWTGSSYEQYF.

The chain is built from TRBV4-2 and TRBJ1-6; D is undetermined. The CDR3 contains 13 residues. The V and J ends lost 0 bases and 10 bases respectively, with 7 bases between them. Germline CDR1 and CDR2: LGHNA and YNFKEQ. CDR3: CASSQDLASPLHF. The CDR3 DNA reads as TGTGCCAGCAGCCAAGATTTAGCATCACCCCTCCACTTT.

The CDR3 DNA follows: TGTGCCAGCCGCCCCCCAGCGGGAGCGCAAGATACGCAGTATTTT. This encodes CASRPPAGAQDTQYF. J is TRBJ2-3 and V is TRBV7-9; 8 bases match TRBD2. Germline V gives CDR1 SEHNR, CDR2 FQNEAQ (reference sequence). The CDR3 contains 15 residues. V lost 8 bases to trimming and J lost 5 bases; unmatched junction nucleotides: 12. Supplemented by reference TRBV7-9 and TRBJ2-3, the full variable domain reads DTGVSQNPRHKITKRGQNVTFRCDPISEHNRLYWYRQTLGQGPEFLTYFQNEAQLEKSRLLSDRFSAERPKGSFSTLEIQRTEQGDSAMYLCASRPPAGAQDTQYFGPGTRLTVL.

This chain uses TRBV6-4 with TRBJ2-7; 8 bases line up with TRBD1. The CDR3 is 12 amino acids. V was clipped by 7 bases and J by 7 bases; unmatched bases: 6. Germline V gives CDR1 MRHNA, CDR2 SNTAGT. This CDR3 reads CASKSGGREQYF. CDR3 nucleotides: TGTGCCAGCAAGTCAGGGGGCCGGGAGCAGTACTTC.

The CDR3 here is CASSPSNRAGTEAFF. Written as DNA, the CDR3 is TGTGCCAGCTCACCGTCGAACAGGGCCGGGACTGAAGCTTTCTTT. The chain carries TRBV18 and TRBJ1-1; TRBD1 might be the D (6 bases). Germline CDR1 reads KGHSH; CDR2 reads LQKENI. The CDR3 has 15 amino acids. With 3 bases removed from V and 5 bases from J, the gap between germline ends came to 16 bases.

CDR3 DNA: TGTGCCAGCAGCGTAGCACAGGGGGCCTACAATGAGCAGTTCTTC. Its translation is CASSVAQGAYNEQFF. The chain joins TRBV9 to TRBJ2-1; 8 bases match TRBD1. Germline CDR1 SGDLS, CDR2 YYNGEE. This CDR3 has 15 residues. The ends lost 0 bases at V and 2 bases at J; junction bases unmatched: 1.

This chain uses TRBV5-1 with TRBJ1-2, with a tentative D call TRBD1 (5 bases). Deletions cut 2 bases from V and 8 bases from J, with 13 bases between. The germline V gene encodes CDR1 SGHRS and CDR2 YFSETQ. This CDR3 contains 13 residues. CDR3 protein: CASSFADSRGYTF. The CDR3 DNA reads TGCGCCAGCAGCTTCGCAGACAGTCGGGGCTACACCTTC. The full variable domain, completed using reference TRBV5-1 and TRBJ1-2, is KAGVTQTPRYLIKTRGQQVTLSCSPISGHRSVSWYQQTPGQGLQFLFEYFSETQRNKGNFPGRFSGRQFSNSRSEMNVSTLELGDSALYLCASSFADSRGYTFGSGTRLTVV.

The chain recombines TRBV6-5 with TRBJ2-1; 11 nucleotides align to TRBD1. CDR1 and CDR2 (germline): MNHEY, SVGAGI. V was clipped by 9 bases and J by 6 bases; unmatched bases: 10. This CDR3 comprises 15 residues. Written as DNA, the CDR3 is TGTGCCAGTGGACGTCCGGGACAGGGGGGCAATGAGCAGTTCTTC. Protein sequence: CASGRPGQGGNEQFF.

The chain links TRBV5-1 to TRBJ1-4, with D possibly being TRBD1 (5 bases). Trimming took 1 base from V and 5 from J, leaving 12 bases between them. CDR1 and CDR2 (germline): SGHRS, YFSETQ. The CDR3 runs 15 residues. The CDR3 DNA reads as TGCGCCAGCAGCTTGTCCGGGACTCCCAATGAAAAACTGTTTTTT. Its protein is CASSLSGTPNEKLFF.

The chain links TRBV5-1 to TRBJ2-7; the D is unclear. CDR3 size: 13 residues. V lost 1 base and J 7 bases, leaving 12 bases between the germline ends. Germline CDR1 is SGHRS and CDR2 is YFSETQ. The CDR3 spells CASSLLSAGEQYF. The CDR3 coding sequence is TGCGCCAGCAGCTTGTTAAGTGCCGGGGAGCAGTACTTC.

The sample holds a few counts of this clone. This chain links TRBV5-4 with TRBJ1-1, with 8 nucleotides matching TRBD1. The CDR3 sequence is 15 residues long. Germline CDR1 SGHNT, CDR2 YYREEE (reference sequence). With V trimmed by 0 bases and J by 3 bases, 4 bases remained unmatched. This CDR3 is CASSLAGQGDTEAFF. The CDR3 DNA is TGTGCCAGCAGCTTGGCCGGACAGGGAGACACTGAAGCTTTCTTT. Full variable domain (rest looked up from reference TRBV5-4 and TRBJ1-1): ETGVTQSPTHLIKTRGQQVTLRCSSQSGHNTVSWYQQALGQGPQFIFQYYREEENGRGNFPPRFSGLQFPNYSSELNVNALELDDSALYLCASSLAGQGDTEAFFGQGTRLTVV.

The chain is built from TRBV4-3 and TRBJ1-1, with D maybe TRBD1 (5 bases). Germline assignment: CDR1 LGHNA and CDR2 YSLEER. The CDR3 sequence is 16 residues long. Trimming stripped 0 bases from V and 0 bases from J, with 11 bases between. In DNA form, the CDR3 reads TGCGCCAGCAGCCAAGATCGGGGGTACTTGAACACTGAAGCTTTCTTT. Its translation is CASSQDRGYLNTEAFF.

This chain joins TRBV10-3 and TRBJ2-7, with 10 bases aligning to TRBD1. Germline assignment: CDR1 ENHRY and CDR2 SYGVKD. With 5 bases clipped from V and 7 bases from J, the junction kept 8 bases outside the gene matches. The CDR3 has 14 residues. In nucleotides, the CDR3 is TGTGCCATCAGTACCGGGACAGGGGCCCTGGAGCAGTACTTC. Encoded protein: CAISTGTGALEQYF.

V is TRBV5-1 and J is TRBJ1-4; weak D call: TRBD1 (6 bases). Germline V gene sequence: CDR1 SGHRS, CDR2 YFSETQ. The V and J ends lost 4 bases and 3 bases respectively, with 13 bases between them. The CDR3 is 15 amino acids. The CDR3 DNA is TGCGCCAGCAGCCAGAGCGGGACATCTAATGAAAAACTGTTTTTT. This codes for CASSQSGTSNEKLFF.

The CDR3 DNA reads as TGTGCCAGCAGTTTAGGTTGGGACAGGGTCTCCTACGAGCAGTACTTC. This codes for CASSLGWDRVSYEQYF. The chain employs TRBV28 and TRBJ2-7; TRBD1 matches at 9 bases. The junction had 5 bases not matched to a gene; V was cut back by 2 bases and J by 0 bases. The germline V gene encodes CDR1 MDHEN and CDR2 SYDVKM. The CDR3 loop spans 16 amino acids.

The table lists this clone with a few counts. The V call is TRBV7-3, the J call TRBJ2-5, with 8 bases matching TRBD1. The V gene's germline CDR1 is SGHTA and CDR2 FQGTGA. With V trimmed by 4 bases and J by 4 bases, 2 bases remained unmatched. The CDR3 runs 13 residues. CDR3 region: CASSSDRGETQYF. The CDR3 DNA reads TGTGCCAGCAGCTCCGACAGGGGAGAGACCCAGTACTTC.